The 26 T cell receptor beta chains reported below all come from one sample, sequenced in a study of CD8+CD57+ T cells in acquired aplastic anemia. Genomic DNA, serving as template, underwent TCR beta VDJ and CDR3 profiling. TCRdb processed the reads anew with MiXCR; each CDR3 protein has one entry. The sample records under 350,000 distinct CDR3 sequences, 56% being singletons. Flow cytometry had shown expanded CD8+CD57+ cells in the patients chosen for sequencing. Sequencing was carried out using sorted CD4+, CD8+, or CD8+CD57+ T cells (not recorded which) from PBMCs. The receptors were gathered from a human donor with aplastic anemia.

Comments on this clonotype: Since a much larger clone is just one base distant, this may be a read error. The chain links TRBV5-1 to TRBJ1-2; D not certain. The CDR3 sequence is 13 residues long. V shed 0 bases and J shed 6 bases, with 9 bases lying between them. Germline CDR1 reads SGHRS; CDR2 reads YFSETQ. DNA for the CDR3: TGCGCCAGCAGCTTGGGGTCAAGAGATGGCTACACCTTC. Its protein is CASSLGSRDGYTF.

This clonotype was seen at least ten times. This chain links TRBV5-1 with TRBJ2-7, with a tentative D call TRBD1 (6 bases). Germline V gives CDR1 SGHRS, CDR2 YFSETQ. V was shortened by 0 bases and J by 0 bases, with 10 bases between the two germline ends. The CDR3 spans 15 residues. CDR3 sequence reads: CASSLGVGGSYEQYF. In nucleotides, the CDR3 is TGCGCCAGCAGCTTGGGGGTAGGGGGCTCCTACGAGCAGTACTTC.

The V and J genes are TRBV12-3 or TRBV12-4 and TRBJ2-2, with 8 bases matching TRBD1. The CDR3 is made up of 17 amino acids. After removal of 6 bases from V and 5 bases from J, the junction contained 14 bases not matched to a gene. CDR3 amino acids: CASRPVSRTGSTGELFF. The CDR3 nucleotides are TGTGCCAGCAGACCAGTAAGCAGGACAGGGAGTACCGGGGAGCTGTTTTTT.

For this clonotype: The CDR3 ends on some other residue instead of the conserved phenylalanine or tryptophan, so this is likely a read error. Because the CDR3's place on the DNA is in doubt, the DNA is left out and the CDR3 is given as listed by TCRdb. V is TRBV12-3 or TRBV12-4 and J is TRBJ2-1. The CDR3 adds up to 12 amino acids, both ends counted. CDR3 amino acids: CATAGLHNEQFS.

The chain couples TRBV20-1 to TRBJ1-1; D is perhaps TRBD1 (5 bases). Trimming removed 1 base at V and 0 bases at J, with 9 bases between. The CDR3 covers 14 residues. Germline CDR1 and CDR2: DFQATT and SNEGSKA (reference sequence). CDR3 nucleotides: TGCAGTGCTAGAGCAGGGTCGATGAACACTGAAGCTTTCTTT. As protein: CSARAGSMNTEAFF.

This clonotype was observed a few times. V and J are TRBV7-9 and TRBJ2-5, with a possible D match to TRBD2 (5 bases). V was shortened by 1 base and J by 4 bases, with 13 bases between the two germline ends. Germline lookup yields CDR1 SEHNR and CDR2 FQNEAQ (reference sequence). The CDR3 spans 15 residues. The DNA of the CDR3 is TGTGCCAGCAGCTTAGGTTCCCTCGAGGGAGAGACCCAGTACTTC. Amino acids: CASSLGSLEGETQYF.

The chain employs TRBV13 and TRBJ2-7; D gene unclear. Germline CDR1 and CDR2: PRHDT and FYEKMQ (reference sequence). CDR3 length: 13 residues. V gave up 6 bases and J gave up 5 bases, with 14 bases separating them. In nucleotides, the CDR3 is TGTGCCAGCAGATGGCAGACGTTCGACGAGCAGTACTTC. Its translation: CASRWQTFDEQYF.

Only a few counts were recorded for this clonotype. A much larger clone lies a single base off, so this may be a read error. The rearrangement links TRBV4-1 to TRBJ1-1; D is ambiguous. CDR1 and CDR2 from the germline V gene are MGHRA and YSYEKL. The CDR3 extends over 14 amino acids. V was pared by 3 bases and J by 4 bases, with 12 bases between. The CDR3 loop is CASSQGSVSTEAFF. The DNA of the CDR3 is TGCGCCAGCAGCCAGGGCAGCGTGAGCACTGAAGCTTTCTTT.

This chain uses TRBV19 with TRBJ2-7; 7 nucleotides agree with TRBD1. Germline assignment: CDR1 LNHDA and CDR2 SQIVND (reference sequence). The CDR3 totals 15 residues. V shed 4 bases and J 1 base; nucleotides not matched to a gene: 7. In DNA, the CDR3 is TGTGCCAGTAGTAGCACCGGGACAGTATCCTACGAGCAGTACTTC. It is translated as CASSSTGTVSYEQYF.

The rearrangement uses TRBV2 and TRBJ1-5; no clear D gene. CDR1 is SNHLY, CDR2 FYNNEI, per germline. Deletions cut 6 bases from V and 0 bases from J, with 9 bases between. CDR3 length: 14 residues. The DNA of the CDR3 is TGTGCCAGCAGGCAAGAATATAGCAATCAGCCCCAGCATTTT. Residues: CASRQEYSNQPQHF.

The CDR3 loop is CSATSRGQRFNYGYTF. The CDR3 region has the DNA TGCAGTGCTACCTCTAGGGGACAGCGATTTAACTATGGCTACACCTTC. The chain joins TRBV20-1 to TRBJ1-2, with 7 bases identical to TRBD1. The germline gives CDR1 DFQATT, CDR2 SNEGSKA (reference sequence). The CDR3 is 16 residues long. Trimming at V came to 4 bases and at J to 1 base, leaving 12 bases not matched to a gene.

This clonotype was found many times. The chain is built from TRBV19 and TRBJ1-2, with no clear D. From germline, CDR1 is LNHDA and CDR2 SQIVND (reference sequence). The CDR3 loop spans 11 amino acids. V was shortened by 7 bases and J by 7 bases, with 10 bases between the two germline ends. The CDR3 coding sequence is TGTGCCAGTACCAATTACGGTGGCTACACCTTC. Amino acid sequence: CASTNYGGYTF.

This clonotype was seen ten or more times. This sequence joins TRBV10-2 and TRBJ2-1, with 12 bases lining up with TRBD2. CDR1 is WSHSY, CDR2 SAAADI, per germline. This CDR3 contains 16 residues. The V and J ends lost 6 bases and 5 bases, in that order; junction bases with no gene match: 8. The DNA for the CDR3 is TGCGCCAGCAGACGGACTAGCGGGGCCCCCAACAATGAGCAGTTCTTC. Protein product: CASRRTSGAPNNEQFF.

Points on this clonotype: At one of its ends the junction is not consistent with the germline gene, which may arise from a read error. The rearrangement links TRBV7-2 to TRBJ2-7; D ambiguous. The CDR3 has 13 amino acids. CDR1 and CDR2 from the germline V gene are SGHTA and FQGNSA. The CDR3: CARSLDVINEQYF. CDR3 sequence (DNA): TGTGCCAGAAGCTTAGATGTGATCAACGAGCAGTACTTC.

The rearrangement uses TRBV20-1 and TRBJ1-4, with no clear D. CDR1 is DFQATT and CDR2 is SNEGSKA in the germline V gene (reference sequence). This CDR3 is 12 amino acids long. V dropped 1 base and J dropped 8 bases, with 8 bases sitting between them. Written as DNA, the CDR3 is TGCAGTGCTAGAGGCCCAATCGAAAAACTGTTTTTT. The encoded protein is CSARGPIEKLFF.

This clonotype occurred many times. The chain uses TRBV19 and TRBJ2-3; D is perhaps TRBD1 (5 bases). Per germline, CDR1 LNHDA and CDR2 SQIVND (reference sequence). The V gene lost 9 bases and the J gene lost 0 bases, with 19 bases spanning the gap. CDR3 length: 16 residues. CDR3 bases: TGTGCCAGCCAGGGTACCGCACGTACTAGCACAGATACGCAGTATTTT. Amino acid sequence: CASQGTARTSTDTQYF.

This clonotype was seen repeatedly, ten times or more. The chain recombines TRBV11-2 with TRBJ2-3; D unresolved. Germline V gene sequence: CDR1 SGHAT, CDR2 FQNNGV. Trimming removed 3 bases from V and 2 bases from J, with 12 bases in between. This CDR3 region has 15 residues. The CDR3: CASSFHGSYTDTQYF. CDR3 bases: TGTGCCAGCAGCTTTCACGGAAGCTACACAGATACGCAGTATTTT.

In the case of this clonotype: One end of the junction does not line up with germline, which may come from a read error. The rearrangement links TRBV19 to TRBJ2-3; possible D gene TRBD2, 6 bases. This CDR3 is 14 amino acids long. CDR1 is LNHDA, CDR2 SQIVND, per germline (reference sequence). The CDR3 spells CASRLTGGPDAQYF. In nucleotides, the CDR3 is TGTGCCAGTAGGCTGACCGGGGGTCCAGATGCGCAGTATTTT.

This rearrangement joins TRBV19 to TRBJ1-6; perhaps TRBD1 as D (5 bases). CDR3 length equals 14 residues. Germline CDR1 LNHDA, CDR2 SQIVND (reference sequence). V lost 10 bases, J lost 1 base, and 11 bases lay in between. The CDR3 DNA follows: TGTGCCACCACGGGGGGGTCCTATAATTCACCCCTCCACTTT. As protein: CATTGGSYNSPLHF.

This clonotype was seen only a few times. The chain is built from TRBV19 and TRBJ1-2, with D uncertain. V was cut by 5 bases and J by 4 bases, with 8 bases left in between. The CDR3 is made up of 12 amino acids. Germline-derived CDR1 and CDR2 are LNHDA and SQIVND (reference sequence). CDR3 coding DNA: TGTGCCAGTAGTGCGAAGGGCTATGGCTACACCTTC. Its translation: CASSAKGYGYTF. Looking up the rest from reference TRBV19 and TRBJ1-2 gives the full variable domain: DGGITQSPKYLFRKEGQNVTLSCEQNLNHDAMYWYRQDPGQGLRLIYYSQIVNDFQKGDIAEGYSVSREKKESFPLTVTSAQKNPTAFYLCASSAKGYGYTFGSGTRLTVV.

CDR3 bases: TGTGCCATCAGTGAGGGCGGGACAGGCAAATACGAGCAGTACTTC. This translates into CAISEGGTGKYEQYF. The rearrangement uses TRBV10-3 and TRBJ2-7, with 8 bases lining up with TRBD1. The CDR3 runs 15 residues. J was trimmed by 4 bases and V by 2 bases; bases with no gene match: 7. CDR1 ENHRY and CDR2 SYGVKD come from the germline V gene.

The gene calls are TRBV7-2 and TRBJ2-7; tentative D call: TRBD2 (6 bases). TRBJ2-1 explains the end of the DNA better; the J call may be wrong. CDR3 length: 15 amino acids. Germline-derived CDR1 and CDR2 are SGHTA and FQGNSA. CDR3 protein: CASSFYGSRNNEQFF. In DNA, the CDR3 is TGTGCCAGCAGCTTTTACGGGAGCAGGAACAATGAGCAGTTCTTC.

CDR3 in amino acids: CASSLVGALGYEQYF. The CDR3 nucleotides read TGTGCCAGCAGCTTAGTTGGGGCGCTTGGATACGAGCAGTACTTC. This chain uses TRBV9 with TRBJ2-7, with D possibly TRBD1 on 5 matching bases. CDR1 and CDR2 (germline): SGDLS, YYNGEE. V dropped 4 bases and J dropped 4 bases, with 18 bases sitting between them. This CDR3 is built from 15 residues.

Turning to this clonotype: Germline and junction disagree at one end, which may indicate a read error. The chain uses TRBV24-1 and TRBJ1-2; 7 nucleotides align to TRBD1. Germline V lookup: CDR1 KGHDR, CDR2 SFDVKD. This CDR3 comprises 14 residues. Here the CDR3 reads CATSDFTQGSGYTF. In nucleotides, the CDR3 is TGTGCCACTAGTGATTTTACACAGGGGAGCGGCTACACCTTC.

This CDR3 is CATGDILLTDTQYF. CDR3 DNA: TGTGCCACAGGGGATATCCTCCTCACAGATACGCAGTATTTT. V gene TRBV2 combines with J gene TRBJ2-3, with D possibly being TRBD1 (6 bases). The germline V and J ends were trimmed by 10 bases and 2 bases, with 16 bases remaining between them. The germline gives CDR1 SNHLY, CDR2 FYNNEI. This CDR3 is 14 amino acids long.

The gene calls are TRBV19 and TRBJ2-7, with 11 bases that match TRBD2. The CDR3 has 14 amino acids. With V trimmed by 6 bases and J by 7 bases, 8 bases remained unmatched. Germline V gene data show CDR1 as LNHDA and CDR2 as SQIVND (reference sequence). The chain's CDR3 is CASRGLAAFGEQYF. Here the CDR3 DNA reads TGTGCCAGTAGGGGACTAGCGGCTTTCGGGGAGCAGTACTTC.